This entry lists 20 T cell receptor beta chains sequenced from one sample in a study of shared clonotypes between healthy human individuals. Profiling relied on immunoSEQ multiplex PCR, and the TCRdb table lists in-frame clones only, not all of them. The table records under 600,000 clones, about 97% of them present only once. Sequencing was carried out using naive CD4+ T cells sorted from blood. Subset: CD45RA+ positively selected. These receptors were obtained from a woman aged 25 to 45 in good health.

The V call is TRBV7-6, the J call TRBJ2-1; TRBD2 matches at 7 bases. The germline gives CDR1 SGHVS, CDR2 FNYEAQ. The CDR3 extends over 13 amino acids. J was trimmed by 9 bases and V by 5 bases; bases with no gene match: 7. CDR3 loop: CASSAGTTLEQFF. In DNA form, the CDR3 reads TGTGCCAGCAGCGCCGGGACTACGCTTGAGCAGTTCTTC.

A word on this clone: Distinct nucleotide sequences in the sample also encode this CDR3. The V call is TRBV18, the J call TRBJ2-3; no firm D call. Per the germline V gene, CDR1 is KGHSH and CDR2 is LQKENI. This CDR3 comprises 13 residues. Between the trimmed V and J ends, which lost 3 bases and 2 bases, there was a span of 6 bases. The CDR3 coding sequence is TGTGCCAGCTCACCCCCCCTCACAGATACGCAGTATTTT. Protein: CASSPPLTDTQYF.

V is TRBV28 and J is TRBJ1-2; D remains ambiguous. The CDR3 is made up of 16 amino acids. Between the trimmed V and J ends, which lost 5 bases and 4 bases, there was a span of 20 bases. The germline gives CDR1 MDHEN, CDR2 SYDVKM. The CDR3 here is CASSTIRAPVLYGYTF. As DNA, the CDR3 is TGTGCCAGCAGTACAATCCGGGCCCCGGTCCTCTATGGCTACACCTTC.

The gene calls are TRBV7-9 and TRBJ2-7; 8 bases agree with TRBD1. Trimming removed 5 bases from V and 0 bases from J; junction bases left unmatched: 6. Germline loops: CDR1 SEHNR, CDR2 FQNEAQ (reference sequence). The CDR3 length is 15 residues. The CDR3 protein is CASSRDRGSSYEQYF. CDR3 nucleotide sequence: TGTGCCAGCAGCCGCGACAGGGGCAGCTCCTACGAGCAGTACTTC.

This chain joins TRBV2 and TRBJ2-4; 11 bases match TRBD1. CDR3 length: 16 amino acids. Germline V lookup: CDR1 SNHLY, CDR2 FYNNEI. The V gene end was trimmed by 6 bases and the J gene end by 0 bases; junction bases not matched to a gene: 4. The CDR3 coding sequence is TGTGCCAGCAGGGACAGGGGGCTCATAGCCAAAAACATTCAGTACTTC. This sequence encodes CASRDRGLIAKNIQYF.

V and J are TRBV6-1 and TRBJ2-2; D remains ambiguous. The CDR3 sequence is 13 residues long. Germline lookup yields CDR1 MNHNS and CDR2 SASEGT. V was shortened by 4 bases and J by 4 bases, with 7 bases between the two germline ends. CDR3: CASSADATGELFF. The CDR3 nucleotides read TGTGCCAGCAGTGCGGACGCCACCGGGGAGCTGTTTTTT.

This chain connects TRBV7-8 to TRBJ2-7; 10 bases fit TRBD2. V lost 1 base and J lost 7; bases outside the gene matches: 10. In germline, CDR1 is SGHVS, CDR2 FQNEAQ. The CDR3 covers 16 residues. CDR3 DNA sequence: TGTGCCAGCAGCTTAGTCACTAGCGGGACCCCCTGGGAGCAGTACTTC. Translated, it gives CASSLVTSGTPWEQYF.

In this sample, this clone turned up once. This chain connects TRBV30 to TRBJ2-1; the D gene could be TRBD1 or TRBD2 (5 bases each). Trimming cost V 0 bases and J 6 bases, with 15 bases left between them. Germline V CDR1 and CDR2: GTSNPN, SVGIG (reference sequence). The CDR3 runs to 15 residues. The DNA of the CDR3 is TGTGCCTGGAGTGTAAATTCAGGGACCCTCAATGAGCAGTTCTTC. This translates into CAWSVNSGTLNEQFF.

The chain is built from TRBV4-2 and TRBJ2-5; D perhaps matches TRBD1 (6 bases). The CDR3 runs 12 residues. Deletions cut 5 bases from V and 7 bases from J, with 11 bases between. The germline V gene encodes CDR1 LGHNA and CDR2 YNFKEQ. The CDR3, as DNA: TGTGCCAGCAGCAAGGGGGTGGGGACCCAGTACTTC. Protein: CASSKGVGTQYF.

V gene TRBV9 combines with J gene TRBJ2-7; D remains ambiguous. There are 14 residues in the CDR3. V lost 0 bases, J lost 4 bases, and 11 bases lay in between. Looked up from germline, CDR1 is SGDLS and CDR2 is YYNGEE. For the CDR3, the DNA is TGTGCCAGCAGCGTAGGAGGATCGAAATACGAGCAGTACTTC. It translates to CASSVGGSKYEQYF.

The chain links TRBV11-3 to TRBJ2-2; 7 bases are shared with TRBD2. The J segment lost 1 base and the V segment lost 5 bases, leaving 7 bases of the junction unmatched. The CDR3 consists of 16 residues. From germline, CDR1 is SGHNT and CDR2 YENEEA. For the CDR3, the DNA is TGTGCCAGCAGCCCAGTCCCTAGCGGGAACACCGGGGAGCTGTTTTTT. It translates to CASSPVPSGNTGELFF.

The chain uses TRBV6-4 and TRBJ1-2; D is undetermined. Germline V lookup: CDR1 MRHNA, CDR2 SNTAGT. The V end was cut by 0 bases, the J end by 2 bases, with 7 bases between. CDR3 length equals 14 residues. CDR3 protein: CASSDSTGNYGYTF. The CDR3 nucleotides are TGTGCCAGCAGTGACTCGACGGGCAACTATGGCTACACCTTC.

The rearrangement uses TRBV15 and TRBJ1-5; D is unclear. The CDR3 totals 14 residues. The V end lost 0 bases, the J end lost 5 bases, and 8 bases lay between the germline ends. Germline V gene data show CDR1 as LNHNV and CDR2 as YYDKDF (reference sequence). CDR3 amino acids: CATSRDSRDQPQHF. The CDR3 bases are TGTGCCACCAGCAGAGATTCTCGGGATCAGCCCCAGCATTTT.

This chain links TRBV7-2 with TRBJ2-3; TRBD2 might be the D (6 bases). Looked up from germline, CDR1 is SGHTA and CDR2 is FQGNSA. The CDR3 consists of 17 residues. Trimming shortened V by 0 bases and J by 4 bases, and 17 bases separated the two germline ends. The CDR3, as DNA: TGTGCCAGCAGCTTAGCGTTAGACGGGAGCGGCGCAGATACGCAGTATTTT. This sequence encodes CASSLALDGSGADTQYF.

In DNA, the CDR3 is TGTGCCAGCGGGTGGGACAGGGTCTATGGCTACACCTTC. Its protein product is CASGWDRVYGYTF. The chain uses TRBV27 and TRBJ1-2, with 9 bases identical to TRBD1. Germline values: CDR1 MNHEY, CDR2 SMNVEV (reference sequence). The trim removed 8 bases at V and 4 bases at J, leaving 5 bases unmatched. The CDR3 is made up of 13 amino acids.

The rearrangement links TRBV9 to TRBJ2-2, with 8 positions matching TRBD1. Germline V gene lookup returns CDR1 SGDLS and CDR2 YYNGEE. The V segment lost 0 bases and the J segment 2 bases; nucleotides outside the gene matches: 3. CDR3 length: 16 residues. CDR3 loop: CASSVAGQVNTGELFF. The CDR3 DNA reads TGTGCCAGCAGCGTAGCGGGACAGGTAAACACCGGGGAGCTGTTTTTT.

This clone was recorded once. This rearrangement joins TRBV6-5 to TRBJ1-2, with a weak D call TRBD1 (5 bases). V was trimmed by 0 bases and J by 6 bases, leaving 14 bases between them. The CDR3 has 15 residues. Germline V gene sequence: CDR1 MNHEY, CDR2 SVGAGI. The CDR3 DNA reads as TGTGCCAGCAGTTACTCGAATCCAGGGACTAATGGCTACACCTTC. Protein product: CASSYSNPGTNGYTF.

The gene calls are TRBV9 and TRBJ2-3; 8 bases map to TRBD2. The CDR3 runs 15 residues. CDR1 is SGDLS and CDR2 is YYNGEE in the germline V gene. The ends lost 4 bases at V and 3 bases at J; junction bases unmatched: 7. As DNA, the CDR3 is TGTGCCAGCAGCTCCCGACTAGCGACGACAGATACGCAGTATTTT. Its protein product is CASSSRLATTDTQYF.

The CDR3 region has the DNA TGTGCCAGCAGTTTATTAGGAGTCAGCGAAGCTTTCTTT. As protein: CASSLLGVSEAFF. The genes are TRBV28 and TRBJ1-1; D gene uncertain. There are 13 residues in the CDR3. Germline V gene data show CDR1 as MDHEN and CDR2 as SYDVKM. V was trimmed by 1 base and J by 8 bases, leaving 11 bases between them. Full variable domain (missing parts from reference TRBV28 and TRBJ1-1): DVKVTQSSRYLVKRTGEKVFLECVQDMDHENMFWYRQDPGLGLRLIYFSYDVKMKEKGDIPEGYSVSREKKERFSLILESASTNQTSMYLCASSLLGVSEAFFGQGTRLTVV.

The chain uses TRBV28 and TRBJ2-5; D unresolved. The J call may be mistaken, given a closer DNA end match to TRBJ2-7. Germline CDR1 MDHEN, CDR2 SYDVKM. CDR3 length: 15 residues. This CDR3 reads CASSLDTVSLYEQYF. For the CDR3, the DNA is TGTGCCAGCAGTCTGGATACCGTAAGTCTCTACGAGCAGTACTTC.